This T cell receptor beta chain emerged from a study of metastatic and nonmetastatic thyroid tumors. In the study overall: Peripheral blood and tumor or nodule samples from malignant and benign thyroid patients were compared.

Thyroid surgery was preceded by no treatment in any patient. In the original workflow: Using the CDR3 differences seen across clinicopathological groups, the authors built a distant-metastasis classifier for papillary thyroid cancer, which was meant to discriminate distant-metastatic patients. With MiXCR, TCRdb called clones anew from the PCR reads. These V and J calls rely on TCRdb rather than the paper's analysis. The sample includes roughly 18,000 clones, 34% of them seen just once. On this clone: Antigen specificity is unknown.

Study-wide findings and caveats: The study reportedly found significantly higher TCR beta diversity in malignant thyroid tumors than benign nodules, in blood and tumor.

The sequenced sample consisted of tumor tissue. The source is a male donor with papillary thyroid cancer or a benign thyroid nodule (not recorded which). Some clones in this sample may be carry-over from other donors' samples.

CDR3 DNA: TGTGCCAGCGCTGTGCGTACAGGTGGATGGCAGCCCCAGCATTTT. It is translated as CASAVRTGGWQPQHF. The chain joins TRBV28 to TRBJ1-5, with D maybe TRBD1 (5 bases). The CDR3 extends over 15 amino acids. Germline V gene data show CDR1 as MDHEN and CDR2 as SYDVKM. V was cut by 8 bases and J by 7 bases, with 21 bases left in between.